Shown below are 3 T cell receptor beta chains from a single sample sequenced in a study of control samples from healthy donors and cancer patients. Repertoires were generated with immunoSEQ multiplex PCR, while TCRdb's copy carries only in-frame clones and drops some. Of roughly 86,000 clones listed, 85% to 95% are singletons. Sequencing was performed on blood. The receptors were gathered from a woman aged 25-40 years in good health.

This clone has only a few counts. V gene TRBV7-3 combines with J gene TRBJ1-2, with D possibly TRBD1 on 5 matching bases. Germline CDR1 reads SGHTA; CDR2 reads FQGTGA. The length of the CDR3 is 16 residues. Trimming removed 0 bases from V and 4 bases from J, with 15 bases in between. CDR3 bases: TGTGCCAGCAGCTTAACCGGAAATGACAGAATCTATGGCTACACCTTC. Protein product: CASSLTGNDRIYGYTF.

This rearrangement joins TRBV5-5 to TRBJ2-3; unclear D gene. Germline V CDR1 and CDR2: SGHKS, YYEKEE (reference sequence). V dropped 4 bases and J dropped 4 bases, with 7 bases sitting between them. This CDR3 comprises 12 residues. The CDR3 nucleotides read TGTGCCAGCAGCCCGATGGCAGATACGCAGTATTTT. It yields the protein CASSPMADTQYF. The full variable domain, in which reference TRBV5-5 and TRBJ2-3 provide the parts outside the CDR3, is DAGVTQSPTHLIKTRGQQVTLRCSPISGHKSVSWYQQVLGQGPQFIFQYYEKEERGRGNFPDRFSARQFPNYSSELNVNALLLGDSALYLCASSPMADTQYFGPGTRLTVL.

This clone was seen only once. V is TRBV5-4 and J is TRBJ2-5, with TRBD2 identical over 10 bases. The junction had 6 bases not matched to a gene; V was cut back by 2 bases and J by 2 bases. CDR3 length: 16 amino acids. Germline assignment: CDR1 SGHNT and CDR2 YYREEE (reference sequence). CDR3 nucleotides: TGTGCCAGCAGCTTCCCAGGACTAGCGGAACAAGAGACCCAGTACTTC. Protein product: CASSFPGLAEQETQYF.